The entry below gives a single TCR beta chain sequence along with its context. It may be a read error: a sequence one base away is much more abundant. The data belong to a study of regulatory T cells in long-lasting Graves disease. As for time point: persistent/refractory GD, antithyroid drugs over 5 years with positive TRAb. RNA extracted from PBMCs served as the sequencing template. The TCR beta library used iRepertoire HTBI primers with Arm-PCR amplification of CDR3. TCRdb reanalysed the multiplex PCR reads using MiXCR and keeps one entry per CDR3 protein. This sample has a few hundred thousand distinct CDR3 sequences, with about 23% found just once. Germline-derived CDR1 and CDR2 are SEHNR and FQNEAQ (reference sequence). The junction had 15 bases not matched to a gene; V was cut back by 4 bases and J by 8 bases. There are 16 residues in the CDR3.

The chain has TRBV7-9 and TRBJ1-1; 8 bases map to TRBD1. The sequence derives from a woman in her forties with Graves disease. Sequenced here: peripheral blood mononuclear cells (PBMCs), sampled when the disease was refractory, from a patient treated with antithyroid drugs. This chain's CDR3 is CASSSPLGQAVIEAFF. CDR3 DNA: TGTGCCAGCAGCTCCCCCTTGGGACAGGCCGTCATAGAAGCTTTCTTT.